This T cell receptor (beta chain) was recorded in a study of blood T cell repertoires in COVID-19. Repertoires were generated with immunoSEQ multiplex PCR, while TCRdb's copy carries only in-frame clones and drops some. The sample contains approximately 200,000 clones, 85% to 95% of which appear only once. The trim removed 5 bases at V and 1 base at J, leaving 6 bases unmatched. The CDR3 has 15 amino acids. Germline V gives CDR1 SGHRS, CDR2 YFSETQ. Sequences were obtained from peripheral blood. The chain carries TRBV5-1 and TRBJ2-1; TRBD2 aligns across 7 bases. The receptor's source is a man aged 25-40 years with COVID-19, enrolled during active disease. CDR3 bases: TGCGCCAGCAGGGGGGGGTCGGATTCCTACAATGAGCAGTTCTTC. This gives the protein CASRGGSDSYNEQFF. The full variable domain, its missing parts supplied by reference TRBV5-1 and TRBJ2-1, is KAGVTQTPRYLIKTRGQQVTLSCSPISGHRSVSWYQQTPGQGLQFLFEYFSETQRNKGNFPGRFSGRQFSNSRSEMNVSTLELGDSALYLCASRGGSDSYNEQFFGPGTRLTVL.